This entry describes one T cell receptor (beta chain). Produced via immunoSEQ multiplex PCR; TCRdb's table is partial and in-frame only. The sample lists over 200,000 clones, about nine tenths occurring once. These data are taken from a study of blood T cell repertoires in COVID-19. Study at large: T cells, B-cell-depleted T cells, or PBMCs provided the cDNA or gDNA that served as material.

Germline V lookup: CDR1 MDHEN, CDR2 SYDVKM. V shed 5 bases, J shed 3 bases, and the junction held 12 bases outside the gene matches. The length of the CDR3 is 16 residues. The chain has TRBV28 and TRBJ1-2; TRBD1 aligns across 7 bases. This clonotype was sampled from a man aged 18 to 35 who had recovered from COVID-19. The specimen was PBMCs or T cells enriched from blood (not recorded which). The CDR3 DNA reads TGTGCCAGCAGTCCAGCACCGGGACAGCAATACTATGGCTACACCTTC. It yields the protein CASSPAPGQQYYGYTF.